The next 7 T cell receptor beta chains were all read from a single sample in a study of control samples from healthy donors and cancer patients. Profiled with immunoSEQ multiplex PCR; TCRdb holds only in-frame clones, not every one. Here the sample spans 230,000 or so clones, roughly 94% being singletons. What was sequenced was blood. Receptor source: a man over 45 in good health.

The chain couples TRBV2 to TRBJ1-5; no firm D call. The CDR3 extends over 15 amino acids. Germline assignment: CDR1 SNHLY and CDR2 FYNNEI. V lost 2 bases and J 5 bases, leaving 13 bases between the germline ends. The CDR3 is CASSENSFDDQPQHF. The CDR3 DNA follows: TGTGCCAGCAGTGAAAACTCCTTCGACGATCAGCCCCAGCATTTT.

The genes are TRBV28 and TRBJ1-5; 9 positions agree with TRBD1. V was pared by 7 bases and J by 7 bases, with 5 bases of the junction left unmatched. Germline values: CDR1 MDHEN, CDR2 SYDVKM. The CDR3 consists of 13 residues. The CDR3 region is CASITGGRQPQHF. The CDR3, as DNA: TGTGCCAGCATCACAGGGGGCCGGCAGCCCCAGCATTTT.

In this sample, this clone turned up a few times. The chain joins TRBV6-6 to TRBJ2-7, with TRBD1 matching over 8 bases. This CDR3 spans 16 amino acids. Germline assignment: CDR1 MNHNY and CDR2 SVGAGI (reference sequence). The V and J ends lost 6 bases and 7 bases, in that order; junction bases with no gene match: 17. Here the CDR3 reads CASSPYDRGIYSEQYF. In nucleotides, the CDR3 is TGTGCCAGCAGCCCGTACGACAGGGGCATTTATTCGGAGCAGTACTTC.

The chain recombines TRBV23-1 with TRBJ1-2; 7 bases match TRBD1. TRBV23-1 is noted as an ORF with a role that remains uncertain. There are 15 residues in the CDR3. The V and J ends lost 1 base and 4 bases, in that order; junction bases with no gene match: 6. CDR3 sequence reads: CASSQYGQALYGYTF. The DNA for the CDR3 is TGCGCCAGCAGTCAATACGGACAGGCCCTCTATGGCTACACCTTC.

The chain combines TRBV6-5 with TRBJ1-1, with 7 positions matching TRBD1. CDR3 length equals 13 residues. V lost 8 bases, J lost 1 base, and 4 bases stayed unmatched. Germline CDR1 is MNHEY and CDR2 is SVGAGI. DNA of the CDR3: TGTGCCAGCTACAGGGGTAAGAACACTGAAGCTTTCTTT. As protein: CASYRGKNTEAFF.

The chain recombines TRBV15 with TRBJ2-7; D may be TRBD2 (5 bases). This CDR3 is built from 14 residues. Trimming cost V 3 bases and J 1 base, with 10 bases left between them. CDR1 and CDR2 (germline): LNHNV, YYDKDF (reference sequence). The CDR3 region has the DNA TGTGCCACCAGCAGTGAGGGTAAATCCTACGAGCAGTACTTC. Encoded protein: CATSSEGKSYEQYF.

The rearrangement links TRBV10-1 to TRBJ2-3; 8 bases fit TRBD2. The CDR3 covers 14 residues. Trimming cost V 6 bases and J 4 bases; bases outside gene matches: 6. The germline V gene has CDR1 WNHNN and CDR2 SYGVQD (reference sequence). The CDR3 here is CASRAGEAADTQYF. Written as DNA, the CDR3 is TGCGCCAGCAGAGCGGGGGAAGCCGCAGATACGCAGTATTTT.